These 11 T cell receptor beta chains originate from one sample sequenced in a study of CD8 T cells in ankylosing spondylitis. Findings and caveats of the study: Ankylosing spondylitis blood appeared to carry a characteristic TCR beta motif of roughly eight highly homologous variants.

TCRdb reprocessed the 5' RACE reads with MiXCR, giving one entry per CDR3 protein. The repertoire holds a few hundred thousand distinct CDR3 sequences, with around 24% as singletons. For these TCRs, the target antigens are not known. Sequencing used blood, either unsorted or a sorted T cell fraction (not recorded which). These receptors were taken from a male donor with ankylosing spondylitis.

The V gene is TRBV18, the J gene TRBJ2-3; D call uncertain. The ends were cut back, 3 bases at V and 4 bases at J, with 8 bases in the middle. The germline V gene encodes CDR1 KGHSH and CDR2 LQKENI. The CDR3 extends over 13 amino acids. The CDR3 nucleotides are TGTGCCAGCTCACCTCATCAGTCAGATACGCAGTATTTT. Amino acids: CASSPHQSDTQYF. The variable domain in full, completed from reference TRBV18 and TRBJ2-3, reads NAGVMQNPRHLVRRRGQEARLRCSPMKGHSHVYWYRQLPEEGLKFMVYLQKENIIDESGMPKERFSAEFPKEGPSILRIQQVVRGDSAAYFCASSPHQSDTQYFGPGTRLTVL.

The genes are TRBV3-1 and TRBJ2-1; TRBD2 matches at 9 bases. V shed 0 bases and J 7 bases; nucleotides not matched to a gene: 7. The CDR3 sequence is 16 residues long. Germline V gene data show CDR1 as LGHDT and CDR2 as YNNKEL (reference sequence). CDR3 sequence reads: CASSQDNRLAGNEQFF. The CDR3 DNA follows: TGTGCCAGCAGCCAAGATAATAGGCTAGCGGGAAATGAGCAGTTCTTC.

This sequence joins TRBV4-3 and TRBJ2-3; TRBD1 matches at 9 bases. The germline CDR1 and CDR2 sequences are LGHNA and YSLEER. Trimming took 3 bases from V and 4 from J; bases not matched to a gene: 8. This CDR3 region has 16 residues. The CDR3 region has the DNA TGCGCCAGCAGCCAGGAATGGACAGGGGATCCAGATACGCAGTATTTT. Its protein product is CASSQEWTGDPDTQYF.

This clonotype was detected a few times. The chain carries TRBV18 and TRBJ2-1, with 7 bases aligning to TRBD1. The CDR3 runs to 16 residues. Per the germline V gene, CDR1 is KGHSH and CDR2 is LQKENI. V dropped 4 bases and J dropped 2; count of bases not matched to a gene: 8. The DNA of the CDR3 is TGTGCCAGCTCACTCTCCGGGACAGCTCCCTACAATGAGCAGTTCTTC. The encoded protein is CASSLSGTAPYNEQFF.

The rearrangement links TRBV9 to TRBJ2-1, with 9 bases identical to TRBD2. CDR3 length: 16 residues. Losses at the gene ends were 4 bases for V and 4 bases for J; bases not matched to a gene: 9. In germline, CDR1 is SGDLS, CDR2 YYNGEE. CDR3 region: CASSPNSGRAYNEQFF. Here the CDR3 DNA reads TGTGCCAGCAGCCCAAATAGCGGGAGAGCTTACAATGAGCAGTTCTTC.

This chain uses TRBV11-1 with TRBJ2-2, with 12 bases fitting TRBD2. There are 18 residues in the CDR3. CDR1 is SGHAT and CDR2 is FQDESV in the germline V gene (reference sequence). Trimming cost V 5 bases and J 4 bases; bases outside gene matches: 11. CDR3: CASSPSGLAGGGTGELFF. The CDR3 DNA sequence: TGTGCCAGCAGCCCTTCCGGGCTAGCGGGAGGGGGCACCGGGGAGCTGTTTTTT.

The CDR3 nucleotides read TGTGCCAGCAGCCCCGGGACAGGGGGTGTCTATGAGCAGTTCTTC. Translated: CASSPGTGGVYEQFF. This chain links TRBV3-1 with TRBJ2-1; 11 bases agree with TRBD1. Germline trimming cut 4 bases from V and 8 bases from J; bases unmatched to any gene: 7. Per the germline V gene, CDR1 is LGHDT and CDR2 is YNNKEL (reference sequence). This CDR3 has 15 amino acids.

The chain has TRBV6-4 and TRBJ2-1; 13 bases align to TRBD2. The CDR3 runs 15 residues. V trimming: 3 bases; J trimming: 8 bases; junction bases outside the gene matches: 4. Germline loops: CDR1 MRHNA, CDR2 SNTAGT. The DNA of the CDR3 is TGTGCCAGCAGTGAACTAGCGGGAGGGCTTTATGAGCAGTTCTTC. It specifies CASSELAGGLYEQFF.

In its sample, this clonotype was seen a few times. The chain links TRBV6-1 to TRBJ2-5; possibly TRBD1 or TRBD2 for D (6 bases each). The V and J ends lost 5 bases and 5 bases respectively, with 18 bases between them. Germline assignment: CDR1 MNHNS and CDR2 SASEGT. This CDR3 has 15 residues. The CDR3 region has the DNA TGTGCCAGCAGTAACGCAAGGGGGGCATGGGAGACCCAGTACTTC. The encoded protein is CASSNARGAWETQYF.

This chain links TRBV15 with TRBJ1-1, with TRBD1 matching over 7 bases. The trim removed 3 bases at V and 5 bases at J, leaving 9 bases unmatched. This CDR3 region has 15 residues. Germline values: CDR1 LNHNV, CDR2 YYDKDF (reference sequence). CDR3 coding DNA: TGTGCCACCAGCAGGAGAAGACAGGGTGGGACTGAAGCTTTCTTT. Its protein product is CATSRRRQGGTEAFF.

V usage is TRBV7-8 and J usage is TRBJ2-7; TRBD1 matches at 11 bases. J lost 6 bases, V lost 0 bases, and 4 bases had no gene match. From germline, CDR1 is SGHVS and CDR2 FQNEAQ. The CDR3 length is 15 residues. CDR3 protein: CASSLAGQGVTEQYF. The CDR3 DNA reads as TGTGCCAGCAGCTTAGCGGGACAGGGGGTCACCGAGCAGTACTTC.